These T cell receptor beta chains were read from a single sample in a study of naive and memory T cell subsets. From the UMI-ligation and nested PCR reads, TCRdb called clonotypes with MiXCR, one entry per CDR3 protein. The repertoire includes about 150,000 distinct CDR3 sequences, around 15% of them detected once, and about 0.13% sits in the top ten. The sample consisted of naive CD4+ T cells from blood. These receptors were taken from a human donor in good health. Each CDR3 is given with its conserved first and last residue. D genes are given only for firm matches. Some rows have no size entry. The others give once, few or many, or a class for an expanded clone.

length	V	J	size	D	CDR3	DNA
11	TRBV3-1	TRBJ1-1	NA	NA	CATEWGTEAFF	TGTGCCACGGAATGGGGCACTGAAGCTTTCTTT
14	TRBV20-1	TRBJ1-6	few	TRBD1	CSASSDREFSPLHF	TGCAGTGCTAGTAGCGACAGGGAGTTCTCACCCCTCCACTTT
13	TRBV28	TRBJ2-3	few	NA	CASSPNNIRTQYF	TGTGCCAGCAGCCCTAATAATATAAGGACGCAGTATTTT
18	TRBV4-1	TRBJ2-2	few	TRBD2	CASSHPGTSGINTGELFF	TGCGCCAGCAGCCACCCTGGGACTAGCGGGATAAACACCGGGGAGCTGTTTTTT
15	TRBV5-1	TRBJ1-1	few	TRBD1	CASSNRDRGNTEAFF	TGCGCCAGCAGCAACCGGGACAGGGGGAACACTGAAGCTTTCTTT
15	TRBV5-1	TRBJ2-5	many	NA	CASSLGLRPMETQYF	TGCGCCAGCAGCTTGGGGCTCCGCCCCATGGAGACCCAGTACTTC
15	TRBV18	TRBJ1-5	NA	NA	CASSPKAGVDQPQHF	TGTGCCAGCTCACCCAAGGCAGGGGTAGATCAGCCCCAGCATTTT
13	TRBV7-8	TRBJ2-5	few	TRBD1	CATRATGQETQYF	TGTGCCACCAGGGCGACAGGGCAAGAGACCCAGTACTTC
15	TRBV30	TRBJ2-5	NA	NA	CAWSVKELARETQYF	TGTGCCTGGAGTGTAAAGGAACTAGCCCGAGAGACCCAGTACTTC
15	TRBV7-2	TRBJ1-5	few	TRBD1	CASSPQGAAGRSQHF	TGTGCCAGCAGCCCTCAGGGGGCCGCCGGGCGGTCCCAGCATTTT
13	TRBV14	TRBJ1-1	few	NA	CASSQDPRERAFF	TGTGCCAGCAGCCAAGATCCCAGGGAGAGAGCTTTCTTT
13	TRBV29-1	TRBJ1-5	few	NA	CSVAWGINQPQHF	TGCAGCGTTGCATGGGGGATCAATCAGCCCCAGCATTTT
15	TRBV25-1	TRBJ2-3	few	TRBD2	CASSELQAGVDTQYF	TGTGCCAGCAGTGAATTACAAGCGGGAGTAGATACGCAGTATTTT
13	TRBV19	TRBJ2-7	few	NA	CASSPTDLYEQYF	TGTGCCAGTAGTCCAACGGACCTCTACGAGCAGTACTTC
15	TRBV7-2	TRBJ1-5	NA	NA	CASSFTGGRDQPKHF	TGTGCCAGCAGCTTCACGGGGGGGCGGGATCAGCCCAAGCATTTT
15	TRBV7-2	TRBJ2-3	NA	NA	CASSSYRLSTDTQYF	TGTGCCAGCAGCTCCTACAGACTCTCCACAGATACGCAGTATTTT
13	TRBV25-1	TRBJ1-5	NA	NA	CASSDRDNQPQHF	TGTGCCAGCAGTGATAGGGACAATCAGCCCCAGCATTTT
14	TRBV18	TRBJ1-1	NA	NA	CASSPRGTNTEAFF	TGTGCCAGCTCACCACGAGGTACGAACACTGAAGCTTTCTTT
15	TRBV20-1	TRBJ2-3	few	NA	CSARRLQQVADTQYF	TGCAGTGCTAGACGACTCCAACAGGTAGCAGATACGCAGTATTTT
16	TRBV6-2/TRBV6-3	TRBJ2-3	few	TRBD2	CASSYAASGSTDTQYF	TGTGCCAGCAGTTACGCGGCTAGCGGGAGCACAGATACGCAGTATTTT
12	TRBV6-2/TRBV6-3	TRBJ2-7	few	NA	CASSWTSYEQYF	TGTGCCAGCAGTTGGACATCTTACGAGCAGTACTTC
14	TRBV7-1	TRBJ2-5	NA	NA	CASSPRGHRETQYF	TGTGCCAGCAGCCCGAGGGGACATAGAGAGACCCAGTACTTC
11	TRBV30	TRBJ2-3	few	NA	CAWTAQGPPYF	TGTGCCTGGACCGCCCAGGGTCCACCGTATTTT
14	TRBV7-2	TRBJ2-3	few	NA	CASSVRQSTDTQYF	TGTGCCAGCAGCGTCAGACAGAGCACAGATACGCAGTATTTT
14	TRBV7-9	TRBJ1-2	few	NA	CASSRRDTDYGYTF	TGTGCCAGCAGTCGCCGGGACACTGACTATGGCTACACCTTC
14	TRBV5-1	TRBJ1-4	NA	TRBD1	CASSPGQGNEKLFF	TGCGCCAGCAGCCCGGGACAGGGTAATGAAAAACTGTTTTTT
16	TRBV12-3/TRBV12-4	TRBJ2-3	NA	NA	CASSWIFGAGTDTQYF	TGTGCCAGCAGCTGGATTTTTGGAGCGGGCACAGATACGCAGTATTTT
16	TRBV5-1	TRBJ2-5	NA	NA	CASRSGDIGGRETQYF	TGCGCCAGCAGATCCGGGGACATTGGAGGAAGAGAGACCCAGTACTTC
14	TRBV20-1	TRBJ2-3	NA	NA	CSARARGGRDTQYF	TGCAGTGCTAGGGCCAGGGGGGGGAGGGATACGCAGTATTTT
19	TRBV6-1	TRBJ2-3	NA	TRBD1	CASSEDYTGTGGFTDTQYF	TGTGCCAGCAGTGAAGACTACACCGGGACAGGGGGCTTCACAGATACGCAGTATTTT
11	TRBV2	TRBJ1-1	NA	NA	CASSHGAAAFF	TGTGCCAGCTCTCATGGGGCGGCAGCTTTCTTT
16	TRBV3-1	TRBJ1-2	few	NA	CASSQVGWTDNYGYTF	TGTGCCAGCAGCCAAGTGGGGTGGACGGATAACTATGGCTACACCTTC
15	TRBV3-1	TRBJ2-7	many	TRBD2	CASSHGLAGGYEQYF	TGTGCCAGCAGCCACGGACTAGCGGGAGGCTACGAGCAGTACTTC
14	TRBV27	TRBJ1-6	NA	TRBD1	CASTRDRGQSPLHF	TGTGCCAGCACCCGTGACAGGGGTCAATCACCCCTCCACTTT
14	TRBV12-3/TRBV12-4	TRBJ1-3	NA	NA	CASRQEGSGNTIYF	TGTGCCAGCAGGCAGGAGGGTTCTGGAAACACCATATATTTT
17	TRBV20-1	TRBJ2-1	NA	NA	CSASPRYRRYSYNEQFF	TGCAGTGCTAGCCCACGTTACCGAAGGTATTCCTACAATGAGCAGTTCTTC
14	TRBV12-3/TRBV12-4	TRBJ2-5	NA	TRBD1	CASSPETGEETQYF	TGTGCCAGCAGCCCAGAGACAGGGGAAGAGACCCAGTACTTC
15	TRBV6-5	TRBJ2-7	once	NA	CASSPRTDSSYEQYF	TGTGCCAGCAGTCCGAGGACGGACAGCTCCTACGAGCAGTACTTC
14	TRBV19	TRBJ2-7	NA	TRBD1	CASSTGTGDNEQYF	TGTGCCAGTAGTACCGGGACAGGGGATAACGAGCAGTACTTC
14	TRBV9	TRBJ1-2	NA	TRBD1	CASNRDRGFYGYTF	TGTGCCAGCAACCGGGACAGGGGGTTCTATGGCTACACCTTC
13	TRBV3-1	TRBJ1-2	NA	TRBD1	CASSQRQGGSYTF	TGTGCCAGCAGCCAACGACAGGGTGGCAGCTACACCTTC
15	TRBV7-9	TRBJ2-6	few	NA	CASSLTGPGANVLTF	TGTGCCAGCAGCTTGACGGGGCCAGGGGCCAACGTCCTGACTTTC
17	TRBV24-1	TRBJ2-1	few	TRBD2	CATSESGSGRTYNEQFF	TGTGCCACCAGTGAATCGGGCAGCGGGAGGACATACAATGAGCAGTTCTTC
14	TRBV6-2/TRBV6-3	TRBJ2-3	few	NA	CASSQLDKADTQYF	TGTGCCAGCAGTCAACTGGACAAGGCCGATACGCAGTATTTT
16	TRBV19	TRBJ2-2	few	NA	CASSPLDSSNTGELFF	TGTGCCAGTAGTCCCCTGGATAGCTCGAACACCGGGGAGCTGTTTTTT
15	TRBV6-6	TRBJ2-5	few	NA	CASSYGSNKKETQYF	TGTGCCAGCAGTTACGGGAGCAACAAGAAAGAGACCCAGTACTTC
16	TRBV7-9	TRBJ1-6	NA	TRBD1	CASAEWDRLIDSPLHF	TGTGCCAGCGCCGAATGGGACAGACTAATTGATTCACCCCTCCACTTT
13	TRBV12-3/TRBV12-4	TRBJ2-7	few	NA	CASSRSLNYEQYF	TGTGCCAGCAGCCGGAGTCTGAACTACGAGCAGTACTTC
14	TRBV19	TRBJ2-3	few	NA	CASSIGVGTDTQYF	TGTGCCAGTAGTATCGGTGTTGGGACAGATACGCAGTATTTT
13	TRBV12-3/TRBV12-4	TRBJ1-1	NA	NA	CASSTQGSTEAFF	TGTGCCAGCAGTACCCAAGGGTCAACTGAAGCTTTCTTT
13	TRBV2	TRBJ2-7	NA	TRBD1	CASDRDRAYEQYF	TGTGCAAGCGACCGGGACAGGGCCTACGAGCAGTACTTC
13	TRBV29-1	TRBJ1-1	few	NA	CSVAQGLNTEAFF	TGCAGCGTTGCCCAGGGTCTGAACACTGAAGCTTTCTTT
15	TRBV7-7	TRBJ2-7	NA	TRBD2	CASSIGLAGVNEQYF	TGTGCCAGCAGCATAGGACTAGCGGGAGTCAACGAGCAGTACTTC
15	TRBV5-1	TRBJ2-3	many	NA	CASSLEQAYTDTQYF	TGCGCCAGCAGCTTGGAGCAGGCGTACACAGATACGCAGTATTTT
12	TRBV20-1	TRBJ2-5	many	TRBD2	CSANSGRETQYF	TGCAGTGCCAATAGCGGGAGGGAGACCCAGTACTTC
16	TRBV24-1	TRBJ2-2	NA	NA	CATSDPGAQNTGELFF	TGTGCCACCAGTGATCCAGGGGCCCAGAACACCGGGGAGCTGTTTTTT
14	TRBV12-3/TRBV12-4	TRBJ2-3	few	NA	CASSFGSGTDTQYF	TGTGCCAGCAGTTTTGGGTCTGGCACAGATACGCAGTATTTT
14	TRBV7-2	TRBJ2-7	NA	NA	CASSSHLNSYEQYF	TGTGCCAGCAGCTCCCACCTAAACTCCTACGAGCAGTACTTC
15	TRBV5-1	TRBJ2-1	few	TRBD2	CASSPSGRKPNEQFF	TGCGCCAGCAGTCCTAGCGGGAGGAAGCCCAATGAGCAGTTCTTC
13	TRBV3-1	TRBJ1-2	NA	NA	CASSQSTCYGYTF	TGTGCCAGCAGCCAGAGTACCTGCTATGGCTACACCTTC